A single sample is the source of the 22 T cell receptor beta chains below, sequenced in a study of T cell repertoires in cytomegalovirus infection. Their recognized antigens are unknown. TCRdb independently ran MiXCR on the reads; one entry per CDR3 protein. Of a few hundred thousand distinct CDR3 sequences listed, about 39% are singletons. Sequenced here: cultured PBMCs, sampled from culture after CMV antigen stimulation. These receptors all come from a human donor in good health (CMV status not recorded). Some clones in this sample may be carry-over from other donors' samples.

The chain carries TRBV7-2 and TRBJ2-7; no reliable D call. V lost 5 bases to trimming and J lost 4 bases, with 15 bases between them. The CDR3 spans 14 residues. Germline lookup yields CDR1 SGHTA and CDR2 FQGNSA. Here the CDR3 reads CASSAVPGGYEQYF. CDR3 in DNA: TGTGCCAGCAGCGCCGTCCCCGGTGGATACGAGCAGTACTTC.

This rearrangement joins TRBV3-1 to TRBJ2-7, with 9 bases aligning to TRBD2. J was trimmed by 3 bases and V by 4 bases; bases with no gene match: 4. Germline CDR1 reads LGHDT; CDR2 reads YNNKEL (reference sequence). This CDR3 is 14 amino acids long. This CDR3 is CASSPIAGDYEQYF. DNA of the CDR3: TGTGCCAGCAGCCCAATAGCGGGGGACTACGAGCAGTACTTC.

This clonotype was counted at least ten times. This sequence joins TRBV7-2 and TRBJ2-3; 9 bases line up with TRBD2. Losses at the gene ends were 2 bases for V and 11 bases for J; bases not matched to a gene: 5. CDR3 length: 13 residues. Germline CDR1 and CDR2: SGHTA and FQGNSA. This CDR3 is CASSLSIAGVQYF. The CDR3 coding sequence is TGTGCCAGCAGCTTATCGATAGCGGGAGTGCAGTATTTT. Filled out from reference TRBV7-2 and TRBJ2-3, the complete variable domain reads GAGVSQSPSNKVTEKGKDVELRCDPISGHTALYWYRQSLGQGLEFLIYFQGNSAPDKSGLPSDRFSAERTGGSVSTLTIQRTQQEDSAVYLCASSLSIAGVQYFGPGTRLTVL.

The chain recombines TRBV4-2 with TRBJ1-5; weak D call: TRBD1 (6 bases). Germline assignment: CDR1 LGHNA and CDR2 YNFKEQ. V lost 2 bases and J 0 bases, leaving 11 bases between the germline ends. This CDR3 is built from 16 residues. CDR3 in amino acids: CASSQSGQNSNQPQHF. The DNA of the CDR3 is TGTGCCAGCAGCCAATCCGGACAGAATAGCAATCAGCCCCAGCATTTT.

This clonotype was observed a handful of times. The chain combines TRBV7-2 with TRBJ2-5; 13 nucleotides line up with TRBD2. Per germline, CDR1 SGHTA and CDR2 FQGNSA. Trimming removed 4 bases from V and 3 bases from J; junction bases left unmatched: 8. The CDR3 is 17 amino acids. Here the CDR3 DNA reads TGTGCCAGCAGCTGGGGACTAGCGGGATTACAAGAAGAGACCCAGTACTTC. It specifies CASSWGLAGLQEETQYF.

This sequence joins TRBV20-1 and TRBJ1-5; D not resolved. This CDR3 comprises 13 residues. V was pared by 1 base and J by 5 bases, with 9 bases between. The V gene's germline CDR1 is DFQATT and CDR2 SNEGSKA (reference sequence). The DNA of the CDR3 is TGCAGTGCTAGAGTGACCCCGGATCAGCCCCAGCATTTT. It yields the protein CSARVTPDQPQHF.

This chain uses TRBV4-2 with TRBJ2-5; 10 bases fit TRBD2. This CDR3 has 17 amino acids. CDR1 is LGHNA, CDR2 YNFKEQ, per germline. V trimming: 0 bases; J trimming: 4 bases; junction bases outside the gene matches: 8. The CDR3 spells CASSQDRLAGGRETQYF. The CDR3 DNA sequence: TGTGCCAGCAGCCAAGATCGGTTAGCGGGGGGTAGAGAGACCCAGTACTTC.

This clonotype was detected only a few times. The genes are TRBV6-1 and TRBJ2-5; 9 bases map to TRBD2. CDR1 is MNHNS and CDR2 is SASEGT in the germline V gene. The CDR3 spans 16 residues. The V segment lost 2 bases and the J segment 0 bases; nucleotides outside the gene matches: 4. In nucleotides, the CDR3 is TGTGCCAGCAGTGAATGGGCGGGGGGGTACCAAGAGACCCAGTACTTC. Translation: CASSEWAGGYQETQYF.

The chain carries TRBV23-1 and TRBJ2-7, with D perhaps given as TRBD1 or TRBD2 (5 bases each). TRBV23-1 is identified as an open reading frame with a role that is uncertain. V lost 0 bases and J 2 bases, leaving 11 bases between the germline ends. This CDR3 region has 15 residues. Here the CDR3 reads CASSQSGRAAYEQYF. DNA for the CDR3: TGCGCCAGCAGTCAATCGGGGCGGGCGGCCTACGAGCAGTACTTC.

The genes are TRBV19 and TRBJ2-1, with D possibly being TRBD2 (5 bases). CDR1 and CDR2 from the germline V gene are LNHDA and SQIVND (reference sequence). The CDR3 consists of 14 residues. V dropped 10 bases and J dropped 6 bases, with 19 bases sitting between them. The CDR3 DNA sequence: TGTGCCACCACGCCGTCGTTTGCGGGCAATGAGCAGTTCTTC. Protein product: CATTPSFAGNEQFF.

There are a few counts of this clonotype. The rearrangement joins TRBV12-3 or TRBV12-4 to TRBJ2-5; TRBD2 is a possible D gene (6 bases). Trimming pared 4 bases from V and 5 bases from J, leaving 11 bases between. This CDR3 has 13 amino acids. CDR3 residues: CASSWGVGETQYF. The CDR3 region has the DNA TGTGCCAGCAGTTGGGGGGTCGGGGAGACCCAGTACTTC.

The sample holds a few counts of this clonotype. The chain joins TRBV7-2 to TRBJ2-3, with TRBD2 identical over 10 bases. The CDR3 covers 15 residues. Trimming cost V 1 base and J 6 bases; bases outside gene matches: 4. Germline CDR1 is SGHTA and CDR2 is FQGNSA. This CDR3 is CASSLVSSGSDTQYF. CDR3 nucleotide sequence: TGTGCCAGCAGCTTAGTGTCTAGCGGGAGTGATACGCAGTATTTT.

This clonotype was counted a few times. The chain uses TRBV12-3 or TRBV12-4 and TRBJ1-5; a weak D match, TRBD1 (6 bases). V lost 2 bases and J lost 2, with 10 bases in between. This CDR3 spans 15 amino acids. In DNA, the CDR3 is TGTGCCAGCAGTTTAAGGTCAGGGGGCAATCAGCCCCAGCATTTT. Protein: CASSLRSGGNQPQHF.

The chain has TRBV7-2 and TRBJ2-7; D may be TRBD1 (5 bases). Germline V gives CDR1 SGHTA, CDR2 FQGNSA. The V end was cut by 5 bases, the J end by 3 bases, with 11 bases between. The CDR3 covers 13 residues. Here the CDR3 DNA reads TGTGCCAGCAGCGTTTCTAGGGGCTACGAGCAGTACTTC. It codes for CASSVSRGYEQYF.

The V gene is TRBV12-3 or TRBV12-4, the J gene TRBJ2-1; 12 bases align to TRBD2. This CDR3 is 17 amino acids long. The ends lost 6 bases at V and 6 bases at J; junction bases unmatched: 12. The CDR3 is CASSRTSGEQIGNEQFF. The CDR3 coding sequence is TGTGCCAGCAGCCGGACTAGCGGGGAACAGATCGGCAATGAGCAGTTCTTC.

This chain connects TRBV2 to TRBJ2-2, with 10 bases that match TRBD2. The germline V gene has CDR1 SNHLY and CDR2 FYNNEI. The CDR3 is 15 amino acids. The junction had 10 bases not matched to a gene; V was cut back by 6 bases and J by 9 bases. The CDR3 is CASSASGGALRELFF. CDR3 sequence (DNA): TGTGCCAGCAGCGCGAGCGGGGGGGCCTTACGGGAGCTGTTTTTT.

Ten or more counts support this clonotype. V and J are TRBV11-2 and TRBJ2-3; D unclear. CDR1 and CDR2 (germline): SGHAT, FQNNGV. This CDR3 spans 14 amino acids. Trimming took off 1 base at V and 2 bases at J, with 7 bases between the two ends. The CDR3 DNA reads as TGTGCCAGCAGCTTAGGTGCTATCACAGATACGCAGTATTTT. Amino acids: CASSLGAITDTQYF.

The table lists this clonotype with a few counts. The rearrangement links TRBV7-6 to TRBJ1-1; unclear D gene. V lost 1 base to trimming and J lost 7 bases, with 10 bases between them. The CDR3 totals 13 residues. Germline V lookup: CDR1 SGHVS, CDR2 FNYEAQ. Here the CDR3 reads CASSLGGQFEAFF. CDR3 sequence (DNA): TGTGCCAGCAGCTTAGGTGGTCAGTTTGAAGCTTTCTTT.

V gene TRBV19 combines with J gene TRBJ2-7, with D perhaps TRBD1 or TRBD2 (7 bases each). The CDR3 is 14 residues long. In germline, CDR1 is LNHDA, CDR2 SQIVND (reference sequence). V was pared by 5 bases and J by 2 bases, with 13 bases between. The CDR3 region is CASSRGRGPYEQYF. In DNA form, the CDR3 reads TGTGCCAGTAGTCGGGGGAGGGGGCCCTACGAGCAGTACTTC. The full variable domain, its missing parts supplied by reference TRBV19 and TRBJ2-7, is DGGITQSPKYLFRKEGQNVTLSCEQNLNHDAMYWYRQDPGQGLRLIYYSQIVNDFQKGDIAEGYSVSREKKESFPLTVTSAQKNPTAFYLCASSRGRGPYEQYFGPGTRLTVT.

The chain joins TRBV6-1 to TRBJ2-3; TRBD2 is a possible D gene (5 bases). V lost 8 bases, J lost 1 base, and 16 bases lay in between. CDR1 and CDR2 (germline): MNHNS, SASEGT. The CDR3 runs 15 residues. The CDR3 DNA reads TGTGCCAGCCAAGGAGGAACCGGCGGCACAGATACGCAGTATTTT. Translating gives CASQGGTGGTDTQYF.

CDR3 in amino acids: CASSSQGPEAFF. The CDR3 region has the DNA TGTGCCAGCAGTTCACAGGGTCCAGAAGCTTTCTTT. This rearrangement joins TRBV7-6 to TRBJ1-1, with a tentative D call TRBD1 (6 bases). The germline CDR1 and CDR2 sequences are SGHVS and FNYEAQ. The CDR3 is made up of 12 amino acids. V lost 6 bases to trimming and J lost 8 bases, with 13 bases between them.

J is TRBJ1-1 and V is TRBV28; D possibly corresponds to TRBD1 (5 bases). V lost 4 bases, J lost 0 bases, and 12 bases lay in between. The CDR3 extends over 15 amino acids. CDR1 is MDHEN and CDR2 is SYDVKM in the germline V gene. The CDR3 loop reads CASSSLRALNTEAFF. In DNA, the CDR3 is TGTGCCAGCAGTTCGCTCAGGGCCCTGAACACTGAAGCTTTCTTT.